This T cell receptor beta chain stems from a study of blood T cell repertoires in COVID-19. Study summary: COVID-19 samples, acute and convalescent, were from the United States, Italy and Spain. Nucleic acid was either cDNA or gDNA, and it came from T cells, B-cell-depleted T cells, or PBMCs.

Per germline, CDR1 MNHEY and CDR2 SVGAGI. Trimming took 2 bases from V and 0 from J, leaving 11 bases between them. This CDR3 contains 16 residues. As processed by the authors: Researchers report that nucleated cell counts were estimated from reference gene primer amplification. Sequenced by immunoSEQ multiplex PCR; TCRdb stores in-frame clones only, minus some. V, J and clone size are those of that table, while D and trimming were read from the DNA. The table records about 190,000 clones, approximately 90% of them present only once. Sequencing was done on a sample of peripheral blood. The TCR was taken from a man aged 25-40 years with acute or convalescent COVID-19. The chain combines TRBV6-5 with TRBJ1-3; possibly TRBD1 for D (5 bases). CDR3 protein: CASSYTQGNSGNTIYF. CDR3 sequence (DNA): TGTGCCAGCAGTTACACCCAGGGCAACTCTGGAAACACCATATATTTT.